This TCR beta chain came from a study of blood T cell repertoires in COVID-19. Authors' processing steps: The authors estimated nucleated cell counts from reference gene primer amplification. The assay was immunoSEQ multiplex PCR, and TCRdb's table has in-frame clones only and misses some. The D gene and trimming were derived from the DNA, and the V and J assignments and clone size from that table. The sample lists approximately 25,000 clones; over 60% were seen once. The CDR3 extends over 18 amino acids. Germline lookup yields CDR1 LNHNV and CDR2 YYDKDF (reference sequence). Trimming cost V 3 bases and J 3 bases; bases outside gene matches: 11.

The sequencing sample was made of peripheral blood. The V gene is TRBV15, the J gene TRBJ2-1, with TRBD2 matching over 10 bases. This receptor was obtained from a woman older than 75 with acute or convalescent COVID-19. CDR3 nucleotide sequence: TGTGCCACCAGCAGGGCGGTTCAGCGGGAGGGCAGCTACAATGAGCAGTTCTTC. It is translated as CATSRAVQREGSYNEQFF.